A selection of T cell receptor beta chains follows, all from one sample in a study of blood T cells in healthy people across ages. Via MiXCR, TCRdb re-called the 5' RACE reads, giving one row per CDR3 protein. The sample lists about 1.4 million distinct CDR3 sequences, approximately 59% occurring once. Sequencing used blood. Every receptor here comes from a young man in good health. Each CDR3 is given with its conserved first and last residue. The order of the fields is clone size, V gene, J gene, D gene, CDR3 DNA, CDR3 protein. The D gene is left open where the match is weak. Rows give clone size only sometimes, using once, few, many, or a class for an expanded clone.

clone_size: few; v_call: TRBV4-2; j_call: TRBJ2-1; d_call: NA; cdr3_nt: TGTGCCAGCAGCCAAGTTGAATCCTACAATGAGCAGTTCTTC; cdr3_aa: CASSQVESYNEQFF
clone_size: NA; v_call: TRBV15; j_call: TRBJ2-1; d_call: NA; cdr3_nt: TGTGCCACCAGGGGCTCGAGTCGTGTCCCCTACAATGAGCAGTTCTTC; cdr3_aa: CATRGSSRVPYNEQFF
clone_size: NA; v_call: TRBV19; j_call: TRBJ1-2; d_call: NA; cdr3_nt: TGTGCCAGTAGTATAGAGCAGGACGGTTCCGTCTATGGCTACACCTTC; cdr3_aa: CASSIEQDGSVYGYTF
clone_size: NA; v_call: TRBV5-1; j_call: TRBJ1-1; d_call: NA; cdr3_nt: TGCGCCAGCAGCTACCGAGACAGCATGAACACTGAAGCTTTCTTT; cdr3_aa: CASSYRDSMNTEAFF
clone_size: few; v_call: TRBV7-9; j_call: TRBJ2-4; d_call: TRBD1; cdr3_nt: TGTGCCCTAGACAGGGAAGAAAACATTCAGTACTTC; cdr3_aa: CALDREENIQYF
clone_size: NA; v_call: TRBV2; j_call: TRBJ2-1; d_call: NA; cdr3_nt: TGTGCCAGCAGTGGGGGGAACAGCGTATATGAGCAGTTCTTC; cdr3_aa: CASSGGNSVYEQFF
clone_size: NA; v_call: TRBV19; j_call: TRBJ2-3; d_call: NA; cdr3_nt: TGTGCCAGTAGTACGTGGGGGGATACGCAGTATTTT; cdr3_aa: CASSTWGDTQYF
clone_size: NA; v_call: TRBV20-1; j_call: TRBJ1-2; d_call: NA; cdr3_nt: TGCAGTGCTCAAGACAGTGAGAGCTATGGCTACACCTTC; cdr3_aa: CSAQDSESYGYTF
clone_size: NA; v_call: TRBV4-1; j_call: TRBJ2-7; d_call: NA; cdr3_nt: TGCGCCAGCAGCCAAAAAGGGCCGGCATCCTACGAGCAGTACTTC; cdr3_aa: CASSQKGPASYEQYF
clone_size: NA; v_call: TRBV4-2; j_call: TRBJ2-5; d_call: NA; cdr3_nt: TGTGCCAGCAGCCAAGACGACAGGATTCAAGAGACCCAGTACTTC; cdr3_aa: CASSQDDRIQETQYF
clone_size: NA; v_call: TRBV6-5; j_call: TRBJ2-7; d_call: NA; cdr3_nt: TGTGCCAGCAGTTACTCGAGGTTTGACGAGCAGTACTTC; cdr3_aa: CASSYSRFDEQYF